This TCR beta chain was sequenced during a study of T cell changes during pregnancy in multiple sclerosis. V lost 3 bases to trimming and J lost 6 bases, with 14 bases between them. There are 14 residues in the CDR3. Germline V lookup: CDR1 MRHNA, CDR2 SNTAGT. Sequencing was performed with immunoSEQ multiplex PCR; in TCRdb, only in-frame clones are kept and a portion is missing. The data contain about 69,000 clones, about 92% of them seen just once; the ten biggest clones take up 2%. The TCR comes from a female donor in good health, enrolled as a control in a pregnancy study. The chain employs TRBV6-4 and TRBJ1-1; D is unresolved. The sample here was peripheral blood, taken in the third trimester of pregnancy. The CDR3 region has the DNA TGTGCCAGCAGTGAAGTATCGGGAGGAGCTGAAGCTTTCTTT. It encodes CASSEVSGGAEAFF.